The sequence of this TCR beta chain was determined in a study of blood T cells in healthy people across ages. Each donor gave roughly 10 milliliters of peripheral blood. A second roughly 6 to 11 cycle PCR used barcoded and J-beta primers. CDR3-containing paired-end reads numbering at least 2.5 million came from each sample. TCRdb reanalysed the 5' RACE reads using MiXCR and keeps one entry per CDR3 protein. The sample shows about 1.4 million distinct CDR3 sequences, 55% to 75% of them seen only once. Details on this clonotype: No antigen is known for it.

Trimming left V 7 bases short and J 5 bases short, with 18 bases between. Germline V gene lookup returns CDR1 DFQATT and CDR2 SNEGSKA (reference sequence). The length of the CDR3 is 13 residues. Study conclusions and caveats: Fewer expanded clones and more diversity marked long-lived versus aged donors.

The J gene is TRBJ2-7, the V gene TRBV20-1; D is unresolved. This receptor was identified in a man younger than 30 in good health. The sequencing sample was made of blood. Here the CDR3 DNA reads TGCAGTGGGGCCGGGCGAGCGAGGAACGAGCAGTACTTC. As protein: CSGAGRARNEQYF.